Below, 13 T cell receptor beta chains from the same sample are listed, as sequenced in a study of identifying expanded T cells in peripheral blood. Here immunoSEQ multiplex PCR was the method, and the copy in TCRdb shows in-frame clones only, minus some. Of about 80,000 clones in the sample, approximately 90% are singletons; the top ten hold around 17%. The sequencing input was blood. The receptor set was obtained from a person between 18 and 69 years old in good health.

The gene calls are TRBV10-3 and TRBJ1-2; D uncertain. Trimming stripped 3 bases from V and 6 bases from J, with 11 bases between. The germline V gene has CDR1 ENHRY and CDR2 SYGVKD. There are 13 residues in the CDR3. CDR3 protein: CAISDRIGDGYTF. CDR3 bases: TGTGCCATCAGTGATCGGATCGGGGATGGCTACACCTTC.

The sample holds a few counts of this clone. This sequence joins TRBV12-5 and TRBJ2-1; no clear D. This CDR3 is built from 15 residues. The V end was cut by 1 base, the J end by 6 bases, with 13 bases between. CDR1 and CDR2 from the germline V gene are LGHNT and FRNRAP. CDR3 DNA: TGTGCTAGTGGTTTGGGGCAGTCAGGCCTCAATGAGCAGTTCTTC. Protein: CASGLGQSGLNEQFF. Using reference TRBV12-5 and TRBJ2-1 for the parts outside the CDR3, the full variable domain is DARVTQTPRHKVTEMGQEVTMRCQPILGHNTVFWYRQTMMQGLELLAYFRNRAPLDDSGMPKDRFSAEMPDATLATLKIQPSEPRDSAVYFCASGLGQSGLNEQFFGPGTRLTVL.

V is TRBV15 and J is TRBJ2-7; D could derive from TRBD1 or TRBD2 (5 bases each). V lost 9 bases, J lost 3 bases, and 15 bases lay in between. Germline CDR1 LNHNV, CDR2 YYDKDF (reference sequence). The CDR3 is 13 residues long. In DNA, the CDR3 is TGTGCCACAGGGGACGGGGTATACTACGAGCAGTACTTC. It translates to CATGDGVYYEQYF.

V is TRBV11-2 and J is TRBJ1-2; D unresolved. This CDR3 is built from 12 residues. CDR1 is SGHAT and CDR2 is FQNNGV in the germline V gene. The V end was cut by 3 bases, the J end by 3 bases, with 5 bases between. Written as DNA, the CDR3 is TGTGCCAGCAGCTTTCTAGACTATGGCTACACCTTC. Translation gives CASSFLDYGYTF.

The chain recombines TRBV6-5 with TRBJ1-6; TRBD1 aligns across 8 bases. The junction had 7 bases not matched to a gene; V was cut back by 7 bases and J by 5 bases. The germline V gene encodes CDR1 MNHEY and CDR2 SVGAGI. This CDR3 contains 15 residues. CDR3 protein: CASKSPTGDNSPLHF. The CDR3 nucleotides read TGTGCCAGCAAGTCGCCGACAGGGGATAATTCACCCCTCCACTTT.

The chain employs TRBV9 and TRBJ1-6; D is undetermined. The CDR3 spans 15 residues. The V gene lost 5 bases and the J gene lost 9 bases, with 18 bases spanning the gap. Germline V lookup: CDR1 SGDLS, CDR2 YYNGEE. The CDR3 bases are TGTGCCAGCAGAGATAACGGTGAGGCGGGTTCACCCCTCCACTTT. Amino acid sequence: CASRDNGEAGSPLHF.

The table lists this clone with a count of one. V and J are TRBV2 and TRBJ1-2; possibly TRBD1 for D (6 bases). This CDR3 comprises 13 residues. V was cut by 9 bases and J by 4 bases, with 15 bases left in between. CDR1 and CDR2 (germline): SNHLY, FYNNEI. CDR3 amino acids: CASEAGVAYGYTF. DNA for the CDR3: TGTGCCAGTGAAGCAGGGGTAGCCTATGGCTACACCTTC.

The chain combines TRBV18 with TRBJ2-3; 11 bases are a match to TRBD1. Trimming at V came to 5 bases and at J to 3 bases, leaving 7 bases not matched to a gene. Germline CDR1 reads KGHSH; CDR2 reads LQKENI. This CDR3 has 16 amino acids. The CDR3: CASSGQGATGTDTQYF. CDR3 DNA sequence: TGTGCCAGCTCAGGACAGGGGGCGACGGGGACAGATACGCAGTATTTT.

The gene calls are TRBV5-6 and TRBJ1-1; tentative D call: TRBD1 (6 bases). This CDR3 is built from 15 residues. Germline V CDR1 and CDR2: SGHDT, YYEEEE. V was clipped by 4 bases and J by 1 base, with 14 bases between them. Here the CDR3 DNA reads TGTGCCAGCAGCAACCTGTTACAGGGGAACACTGAAGCTTTCTTT. Encoded protein: CASSNLLQGNTEAFF.

The rearrangement links TRBV29-1 to TRBJ2-4, with 7 bases matching TRBD1. The CDR3 length is 19 residues. The trim removed 6 bases at V and 0 bases at J, leaving 20 bases unmatched. The germline V gene has CDR1 SQVTM and CDR2 ANQGSEA. DNA for the CDR3: TGCAGCGTCGCCGACAGGGCATATCGTAAGAGTTTAGCCAAAAACATTCAGTACTTC. Translating gives CSVADRAYRKSLAKNIQYF.

The J gene is TRBJ2-1, the V gene TRBV7-2, with a tentative D call TRBD2 (7 bases). CDR3 length equals 17 residues. The germline V gene has CDR1 SGHTA and CDR2 FQGNSA. V lost 4 bases and J lost 5, with 21 bases in between. The CDR3 sequence is CASSSLWGGAAHNEQFF. The CDR3 DNA is TGTGCCAGCAGCTCCCTTTGGGGGGGGGCGGCTCACAATGAGCAGTTCTTC. Based on the CDR3 plus reference TRBV7-2 and TRBJ2-1, the full variable domain is GAGVSQSPSNKVTEKGKDVELRCDPISGHTALYWYRQSLGQGLEFLIYFQGNSAPDKSGLPSDRFSAERTGGSVSTLTIQRTQQEDSAVYLCASSSLWGGAAHNEQFFGPGTRLTVL.

The CDR3 here is CASSSNRGHQPQHF. The CDR3 DNA is TGTGCCAGCAGCTCAAACAGGGGGCATCAGCCCCAGCATTTT. The genes are TRBV7-2 and TRBJ1-5, with TRBD1 identical over 9 bases. This CDR3 contains 14 residues. J gave up 5 bases and V 4 bases, and 3 bases lay outside the gene matches. The germline V gene encodes CDR1 SGHTA and CDR2 FQGNSA.

V gene TRBV18 combines with J gene TRBJ2-5; TRBD2 is a possible D gene (6 bases). The CDR3 has 16 residues. V gave up 3 bases and J gave up 2 bases, with 16 bases separating them. Per germline, CDR1 KGHSH and CDR2 LQKENI. The CDR3 sequence: CASSPKVAVRQETQYF. CDR3 coding DNA: TGTGCCAGCTCACCCAAGGTAGCGGTACGACAAGAGACCCAGTACTTC. The full variable domain, rest sourced from reference TRBV18 and TRBJ2-5, is NAGVMQNPRHLVRRRGQEARLRCSPMKGHSHVYWYRQLPEEGLKFMVYLQKENIIDESGMPKERFSAEFPKEGPSILRIQQVVRGDSAAYFCASSPKVAVRQETQYFGPGTRLLVL.